The entry below describes one T cell receptor beta chain. Its antigen is still unknown. As every portion of the isolated RNA was reverse transcribed, the sequencing read expressed TCRB transcripts. Sequencing used immunoSEQ multiplex PCR; TCRdb keeps in-frame clones, though not all of them. Found here are 350,000 to 450,000 clones, roughly 13% of them singletons; the top ten hold approximately 0.035%. V was trimmed by 0 bases and J by 8 bases, leaving 9 bases between them. This CDR3 comprises 13 residues. Germline V CDR1 and CDR2: SGHRS, YFSETQ. The sample originates from a study of beta chain features in type 1 diabetes. Findings of the study overall: Insertions at VDJ junctions were less frequent in type 1 diabetes patients. These patients also deleted more nucleotides at the same junctions. An over-representation of cells with high TCR expression could result from cDNA sequencing.

The authors took one heparinised blood draw, averaging about 110 mL, from each donor. Sequenced material: naive CD4+ T cells from blood. The sequence came from a man aged 25-45 years in good health. The gene calls are TRBV5-1 and TRBJ2-1; D remains unclear. This chain's CDR3 is CASSLARFDEQFF. CDR3 nucleotide sequence: TGCGCCAGCAGCTTGGCCCGATTTGATGAGCAGTTCTTC.